These T cell receptor beta chains were read from a single sample in a study of a mutant IDH1 vaccine in newly diagnosed glioma. Some clones are missing from TCRdb's copy, which holds only in-frame ones; the method was immunoSEQ multiplex PCR. The table lists about 88,000 clones, approximately 80% of them singletons. Sample: PBMCs, taken from a glioma patient treated with radiotherapy, temozolomide or both. These receptors came from a man between 40 and 49 years old with glioma. Some clones in this sample may be carry-over from other donors' samples. Each CDR3 is given with its conserved first and last residue. Each record gives: V gene, J gene, clone size, D gene, CDR3 DNA, CDR3 protein. D genes are given only for firm matches. Rows give clone size only sometimes, using once, few, many, or a class for an expanded clone.

>TRBV29-1|TRBJ2-1|.|.
TGCAGCGCTGTAACTACCAGCTCCTACAATGAGCAGTTCTTC
CSAVTTSSYNEQFF
>TRBV9|TRBJ1-2|.|TRBD1
TGTGCCAGCAGCCCTGGGACAGGTGGGTCTTATGGCTACACCTTC
CASSPGTGGSYGYTF
>TRBV5-4|TRBJ2-3|.|TRBD2
TGTGCCAGCAGCAGGGCTCTAGGCTCGCGGGGGGGTCAAGATACGCAGTATTTT
CASSRALGSRGGQDTQYF
>TRBV29-1|TRBJ1-1|.|.
TGCAGCGTTAAACAGGAGCCGAACACTGAAGCTTTCTTT
CSVKQEPNTEAFF
>TRBV5-4|TRBJ2-7|.|TRBD2
TGTGCCAGCAGCTCCGGCCAGCGGGGCTCCTACGAGCAGTACTTC
CASSSGQRGSYEQYF
>TRBV25-1|TRBJ2-1|.|.
TGTGCCAGCAGTGACCCGGGACTCCCAAACAATGAGCAGTTCTTC
CASSDPGLPNNEQFF
>TRBV6-1|TRBJ1-3|.|.
TGTGCCAGCAGTGAAGCTTATGGAAACACCATATATTTT
CASSEAYGNTIYF
>TRBV18|TRBJ2-5|.|.
TGTGCCAGCTCACCGTCATGGCATGGGTTTGGAAATGGACTACTACAAGAGACCCAGTACTTC
CASSPSWHGFGNGLLQETQYF
>TRBV5-6|TRBJ2-3|.|TRBD2
TGTGCCAGCACCCCGGGACTAGCGGGGGGTTTCACAGATACGCAGTATTTT
CASTPGLAGGFTDTQYF
>TRBV30|TRBJ2-1|.|TRBD2
TGTGCCTGGACAGCGGGGGCCTGGGATGAGCAGTTCTTC
CAWTAGAWDEQFF
>TRBV15|TRBJ2-7|.|TRBD1
TGTGCCACCAGCCGACAGGGCGGTGACTACGAGCAGTACTTC
CATSRQGGDYEQYF
>TRBV27|TRBJ2-6|.|.
TGTGCCAGCAGCACCGGGGATCCGGGGTCTGGGGCCAACGTCCTGACTTTC
CASSTGDPGSGANVLTF
>TRBV4-1|TRBJ1-1|.|.
TGCGCCAGCAGCTTGCGAGGGGTGGGTGTGAACACTGAAGCTTTCTTT
CASSLRGVGVNTEAFF
>TRBV19|TRBJ2-3|few|TRBD2
TGTGCCAGTAGCATAGGGTCTAGCGGAAGCACAGATACGCAGTATTTT
CASSIGSSGSTDTQYF
>TRBV18|TRBJ2-7|.|TRBD1
TGTGCCAGCTCACCCCCGGGACAGGCCGAGCAGTACTTC
CASSPPGQAEQYF
>TRBV5-1|TRBJ2-2|.|.
TGCGCCAGCAGCTTGGAGTTGGTGAACACCGGGGAGCTGTTTTTT
CASSLELVNTGELFF
>TRBV5-4|TRBJ1-2|.|.
TGTGCCAGCAGCTACGAACAGGGATGGGCTGGCTACACCTTC
CASSYEQGWAGYTF
>TRBV2|TRBJ2-7|.|.
TGTGCCAGCAGTGACCGGCAGATAAGCTCCTACGAGCAGTACTTC
CASSDRQISSYEQYF
>TRBV6-6|TRBJ2-7|.|.
TGTGCCAGCAGTTACCAGGGGCATAGATCCTACGAGCAGTACTTC
CASSYQGHRSYEQYF
>TRBV2|TRBJ1-1|few|.
TGTGCCAGCAGTGGACAGGTGAACACTGAAGCTTTCTTT
CASSGQVNTEAFF
>TRBV7-9|TRBJ1-2|.|.
TGTGCCAGCACCTGGACAGAGGACTACACCTTC
CASTWTEDYTF
>TRBV5-6|TRBJ1-1|.|TRBD1
TGTGCCAGCAGCTGGACAGGGGGCGGGAACACTGAAGCTTTCTTT
CASSWTGGGNTEAFF
>TRBV6-6|TRBJ1-4|.|.
TGTGCCAGCAGTCCCACCTCAGTCCTTGAGGAAAAACTGTTTTTT
CASSPTSVLEEKLFF
>TRBV6-5|TRBJ2-5|.|.
TGTGCCAGCAGACAGACAGGACAAGAGACCCAGTACTTC
CASRQTGQETQYF
>TRBV15|TRBJ2-7|.|TRBD1
TGTGCCACCAGCAGAGAAGGGGGCAGGGTCGCCTACGAGCAGTACTTC
CATSREGGRVAYEQYF
>TRBV19|TRBJ1-1|.|TRBD1
TGTGCCAGTAGTGGGGGACAGCGGCTTTTGAACACTGAAGCTTTCTTT
CASSGGQRLLNTEAFF
>TRBV6-5|TRBJ1-2|.|.
TGTGCCAGCAGTTACCTCTCTGGGCCCTCTAACTATGGCTACACCTTC
CASSYLSGPSNYGYTF
>TRBV19|TRBJ2-2|.|TRBD1
TGTGCCAGTAGTATCCCAGGGGGCACCGGGGAGCTGTTTTTT
CASSIPGGTGELFF
>TRBV5-6|TRBJ1-2|.|.
TGTGCCAGCAGCCCAGGGCCCCTAGGTCATGGCTACACCTTC
CASSPGPLGHGYTF
>TRBV5-4|TRBJ1-1|.|.
TGTGCCAGCAGCTTGACGGGGGCCCGGGGAGCTTTCTTT
CASSLTGARGAFF
>TRBV2|TRBJ1-5|.|TRBD1
TGTGCCAGCAGCTTAGGGGGCTCTCGGGCCAATCAGCCCCAGCATTTT
CASSLGGSRANQPQHF
>TRBV5-1|TRBJ1-2|.|TRBD1
TGCGCCAGCAGCTTGGCAGGGGGCGACAACTATGGCTACACCTTC
CASSLAGGDNYGYTF
>TRBV27|TRBJ1-5|.|.
TGTGCCAGCAGGCGGCAGCCGGGTACCCAGCCCCAGCATTTT
CASRRQPGTQPQHF
>TRBV10-3|TRBJ1-1|.|.
TGTGCCATCAGTGAGCTGGGGGGGCAGGGGACAGCTTTCTTT
CAISELGGQGTAFF
>TRBV7-9|TRBJ2-1|.|TRBD2
TGTGCCAGCAGGTTAAGCGGGGCCAATGAGCAGTTCTTC
CASRLSGANEQFF
>TRBV15|TRBJ2-7|.|.
TGTGCCACCAGCAGGAGTGGGCGGGGAGTTGGCGACTACGAGCAGTACTTC
CATSRSGRGVGDYEQYF
>TRBV6-5|TRBJ1-6|.|.
TGTGCCAGCAGAGGGAGCTCCTATAATTCACCCCTCCACTTT
CASRGSSYNSPLHF
>TRBV7-3|TRBJ2-5|.|TRBD1
TGTGCCAGCAGCCCCGACAGGGGGGAGACCCAGTACTTC
CASSPDRGETQYF
>TRBV6-5|TRBJ2-7|.|.
TGTGCCAGCAGTTACTCGATTGGGGGCTCTAGCTACGAGCAGTACTTC
CASSYSIGGSSYEQYF
>TRBV6-6|TRBJ1-4|.|.
TGTGCCAGCAGTTACGACTCCCGACCCACTAATGAAAAACTGTTTTTT
CASSYDSRPTNEKLFF
>TRBV19|TRBJ1-2|.|.
TGTGCCAGTAGCTCCGTATGGCAGCTATATGGCTACACCTTC
CASSSVWQLYGYTF
>TRBV5-4|TRBJ2-1|once|TRBD1
TGTGCCAGCAGCTTGGTGGGGGACAGGTTCGATGAGCAGTTCTTC
CASSLVGDRFDEQFF
>TRBV5-4|TRBJ1-1|.|TRBD1
TGTGCCAGCAGCTCCCGGACAGGGCTAAGAACTGAAGCTTTCTTT
CASSSRTGLRTEAFF
>TRBV30|TRBJ1-4|.|TRBD1
TGTGCCTGGACCCGGGACAGGGGTGAAAAACTGTTTTTT
CAWTRDRGEKLFF
>TRBV10-3|TRBJ2-7|.|TRBD1
TGTGCCACCCGGACAGGGGAGGGCTACGAGCAGTACTTC
CATRTGEGYEQYF
>TRBV5-6|TRBJ1-1|.|.
TGTGCCAGCAGCTTGATGAGGGGGGGGACTGAAGCTTTCTTT
CASSLMRGGTEAFF
>TRBV19|TRBJ1-6|.|.
TGTGCCAGTCGCCGGGGGGACCAGAATTCACCCCTCCACTTT
CASRRGDQNSPLHF
>TRBV30|TRBJ2-7|.|TRBD2
TGTGCCTGGAGTGTATATAGCGGGTCCTACGAGCAGTACTTC
CAWSVYSGSYEQYF
>TRBV5-1|TRBJ1-1|.|.
TGCGCCAGCAGCGGACAGAAGGCGAACACTGAAGCTTTCTTT
CASSGQKANTEAFF
>TRBV18|TRBJ2-6|.|TRBD1
TGTGCCAGCTCACCGTCCGCCGGTGGGACAGCTGGGGCCAACGTCCTGACTTTC
CASSPSAGGTAGANVLTF
>TRBV6-6|TRBJ2-7|.|TRBD2
TGTGCCAGCAGTAACATAGCGGGGGACTACGAGCAGTACTTC
CASSNIAGDYEQYF
>TRBV7-9|TRBJ2-3|once|.
TGTGCCAGCAGCATCACAGATACGCAGTATTTT
CASSITDTQYF
>TRBV28|TRBJ1-2|.|.
TGTGCCAGCAGTTTGTCCGGATTTAAGAATTCTAACTATGGCTACACCTTC
CASSLSGFKNSNYGYTF
>TRBV27|TRBJ1-1|.|.
TGTGCCAGCACCCCGTCCGGAGCGACTGAAGCTTTCTTT
CASTPSGATEAFF